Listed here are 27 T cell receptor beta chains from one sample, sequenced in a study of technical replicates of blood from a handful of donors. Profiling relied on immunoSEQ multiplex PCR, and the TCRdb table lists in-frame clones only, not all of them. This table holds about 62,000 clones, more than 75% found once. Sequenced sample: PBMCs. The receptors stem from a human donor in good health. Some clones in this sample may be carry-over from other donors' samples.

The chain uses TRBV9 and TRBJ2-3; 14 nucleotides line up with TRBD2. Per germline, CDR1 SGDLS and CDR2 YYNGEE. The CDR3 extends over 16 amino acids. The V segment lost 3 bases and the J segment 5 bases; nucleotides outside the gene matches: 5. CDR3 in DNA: TGTGCCAGCAGCGCGACTAGCGGGGGGGCCGGAGATACGCAGTATTTT. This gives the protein CASSATSGGAGDTQYF.

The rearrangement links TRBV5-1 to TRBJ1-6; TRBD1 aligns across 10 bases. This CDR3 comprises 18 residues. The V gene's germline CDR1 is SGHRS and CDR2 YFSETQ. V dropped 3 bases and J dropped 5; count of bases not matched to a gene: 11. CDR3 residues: CASSYLGPGQGNNSPLHF. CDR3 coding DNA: TGCGCCAGCAGCTACCTCGGCCCGGGACAGGGGAATAATTCACCCCTCCACTTT.

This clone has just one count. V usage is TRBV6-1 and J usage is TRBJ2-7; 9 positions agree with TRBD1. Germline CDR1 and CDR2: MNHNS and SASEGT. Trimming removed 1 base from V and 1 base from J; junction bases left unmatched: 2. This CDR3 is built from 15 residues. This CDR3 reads CASSEGQGVSYEQYF. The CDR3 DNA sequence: TGTGCCAGCAGTGAAGGACAGGGGGTATCCTACGAGCAGTACTTC.

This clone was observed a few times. DNA of the CDR3: TGCGCCAGCAGCCAAGCACAGGGGGCCTCTAACACTGAAGCTTTCTTT. Translated, it gives CASSQAQGASNTEAFF. The chain couples TRBV4-3 to TRBJ1-1; 9 bases are a match to TRBD1. The CDR3 length is 16 residues. CDR1 and CDR2 (germline): LGHNA, YSLEER. The junction had 5 bases not matched to a gene; V was cut back by 1 base and J by 2 bases.

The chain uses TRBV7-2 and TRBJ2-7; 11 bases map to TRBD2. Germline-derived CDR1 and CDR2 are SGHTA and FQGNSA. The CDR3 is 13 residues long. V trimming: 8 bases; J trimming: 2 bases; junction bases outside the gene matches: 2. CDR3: CASRLAGTYEQYF. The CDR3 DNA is TGTGCCAGCCGACTAGCGGGGACCTACGAGCAGTACTTC.

The CDR3 spells CASSKEAGGYEKLFF. The CDR3 DNA sequence: TGTGCCAGCAGCAAGGAGGCAGGGGGCTATGAAAAACTGTTTTTT. The gene calls are TRBV7-2 and TRBJ1-4; TRBD1 agrees at 8 bases. This CDR3 has 15 amino acids. With V trimmed by 5 bases and J by 6 bases, 8 bases remained unmatched. In germline, CDR1 is SGHTA, CDR2 FQGNSA.

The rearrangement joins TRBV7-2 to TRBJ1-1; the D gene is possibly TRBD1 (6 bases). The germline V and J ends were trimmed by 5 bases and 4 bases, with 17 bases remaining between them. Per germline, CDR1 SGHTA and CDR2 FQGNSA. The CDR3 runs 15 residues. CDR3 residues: CASSPDWGGGTEAFF. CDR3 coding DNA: TGTGCCAGCAGCCCCGACTGGGGAGGGGGCACTGAAGCTTTCTTT.

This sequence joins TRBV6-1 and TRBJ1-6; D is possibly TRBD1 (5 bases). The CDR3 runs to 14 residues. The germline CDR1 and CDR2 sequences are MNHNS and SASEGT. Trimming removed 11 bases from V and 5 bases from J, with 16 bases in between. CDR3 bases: TGTGCCGTCGTAGTCAGGGTTGATAATTCACCCCTCCACTTT. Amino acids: CAVVVRVDNSPLHF.

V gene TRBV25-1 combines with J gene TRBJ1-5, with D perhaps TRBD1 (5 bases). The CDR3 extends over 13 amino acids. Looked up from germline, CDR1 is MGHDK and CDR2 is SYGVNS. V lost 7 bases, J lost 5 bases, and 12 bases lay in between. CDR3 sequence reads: CASTSQGDQPQHF. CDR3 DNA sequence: TGTGCCAGCACCTCTCAAGGGGATCAGCCCCAGCATTTT.

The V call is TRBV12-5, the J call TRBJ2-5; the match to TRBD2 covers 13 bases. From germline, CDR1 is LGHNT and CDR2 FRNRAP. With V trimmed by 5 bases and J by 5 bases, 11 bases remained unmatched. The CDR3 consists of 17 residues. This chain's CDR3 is CASGGGTSGKGGETQYF. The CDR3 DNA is TGTGCTAGTGGTGGGGGGACTAGCGGGAAAGGGGGCGAGACCCAGTACTTC.

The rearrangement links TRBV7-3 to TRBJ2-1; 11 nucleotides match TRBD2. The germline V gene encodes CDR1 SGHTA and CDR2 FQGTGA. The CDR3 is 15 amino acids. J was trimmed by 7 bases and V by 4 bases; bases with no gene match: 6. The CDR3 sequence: CASSSRPSGRNEQFF. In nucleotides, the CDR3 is TGTGCCAGCAGCTCAAGGCCTAGCGGGAGGAATGAGCAGTTCTTC.

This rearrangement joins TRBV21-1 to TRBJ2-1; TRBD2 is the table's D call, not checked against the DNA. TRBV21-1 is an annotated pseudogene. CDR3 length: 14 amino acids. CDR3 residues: CASSEGLAYNEQFF. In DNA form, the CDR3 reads TGTGCCAGCAGCGAGGGACTAGCGTACAATGAGCAGTTCTTC.

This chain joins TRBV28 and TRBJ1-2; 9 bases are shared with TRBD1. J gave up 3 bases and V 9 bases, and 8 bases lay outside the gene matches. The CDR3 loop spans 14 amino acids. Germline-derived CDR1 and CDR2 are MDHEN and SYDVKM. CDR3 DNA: TGTGCCAGTGTAACAGGGGGCGCGGACTATGGCTACACCTTC. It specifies CASVTGGADYGYTF.

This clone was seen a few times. As DNA, the CDR3 is TGCAGCGTTGATCGCCCGACAGGGAGGCAAGAGACCCAGTACTTC. It specifies CSVDRPTGRQETQYF. V gene TRBV29-1 combines with J gene TRBJ2-5, with D perhaps matching TRBD1 (7 bases). Germline values: CDR1 SQVTM, CDR2 ANQGSEA. CDR3 length equals 15 residues. V was shortened by 3 bases and J by 2 bases, with 16 bases between the two germline ends.

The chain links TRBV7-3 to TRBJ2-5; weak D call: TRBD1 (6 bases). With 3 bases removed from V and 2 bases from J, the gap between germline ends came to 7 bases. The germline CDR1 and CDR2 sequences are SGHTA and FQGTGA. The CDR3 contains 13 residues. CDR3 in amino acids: CASSFGQQETQYF. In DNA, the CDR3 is TGTGCCAGCAGCTTTGGACAGCAAGAGACCCAGTACTTC.

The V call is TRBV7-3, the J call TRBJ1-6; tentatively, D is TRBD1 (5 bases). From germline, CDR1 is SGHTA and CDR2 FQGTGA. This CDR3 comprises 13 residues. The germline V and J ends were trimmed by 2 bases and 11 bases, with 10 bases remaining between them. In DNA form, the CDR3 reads TGTGCCAGCAGCTTACTCGGGGGTCCACCCCTCCACTTT. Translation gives CASSLLGGPPLHF.

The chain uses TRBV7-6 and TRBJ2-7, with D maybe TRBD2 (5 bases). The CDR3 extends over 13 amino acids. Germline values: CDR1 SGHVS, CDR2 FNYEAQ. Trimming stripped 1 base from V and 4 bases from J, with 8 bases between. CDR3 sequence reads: CASSLDGVYEQYF. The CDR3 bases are TGTGCCAGCAGCTTAGACGGGGTTTACGAGCAGTACTTC.

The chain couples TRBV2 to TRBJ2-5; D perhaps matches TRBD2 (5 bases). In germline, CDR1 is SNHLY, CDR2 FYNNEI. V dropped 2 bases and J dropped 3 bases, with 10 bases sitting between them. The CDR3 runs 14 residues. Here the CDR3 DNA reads TGTGCCAGCAGTGAATGGAGCGGAAAAGAGACCCAGTACTTC. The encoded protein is CASSEWSGKETQYF.

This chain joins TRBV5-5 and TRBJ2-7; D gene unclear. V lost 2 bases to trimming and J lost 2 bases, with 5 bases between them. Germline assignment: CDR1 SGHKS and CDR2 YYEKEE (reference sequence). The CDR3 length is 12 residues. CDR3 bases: TGTGCCAGCAGCTTTGTAGCCTACGAGCAGTACTTC. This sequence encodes CASSFVAYEQYF.

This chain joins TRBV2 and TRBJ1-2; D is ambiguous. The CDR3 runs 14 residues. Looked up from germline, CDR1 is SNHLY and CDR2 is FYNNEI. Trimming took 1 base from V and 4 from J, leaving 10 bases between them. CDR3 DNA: TGTGCCAGCAGTGAAGTGAGGTTAGGCTATGGCTACACCTTC. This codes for CASSEVRLGYGYTF.

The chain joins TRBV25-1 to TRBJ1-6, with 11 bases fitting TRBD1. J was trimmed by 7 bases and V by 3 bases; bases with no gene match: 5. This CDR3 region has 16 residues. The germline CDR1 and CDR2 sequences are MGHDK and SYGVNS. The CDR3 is CASSDPGQGGNSPLHF. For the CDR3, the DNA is TGTGCCAGCAGTGATCCGGGACAGGGGGGGAATTCACCCCTCCACTTT.

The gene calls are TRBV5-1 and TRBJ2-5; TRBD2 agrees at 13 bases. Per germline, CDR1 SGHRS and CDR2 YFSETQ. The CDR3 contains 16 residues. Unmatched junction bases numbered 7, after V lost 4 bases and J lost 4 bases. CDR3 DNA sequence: TGCGCCAGCAGCATAGGACTAGCGGGAGAAGGAGAGACCCAGTACTTC. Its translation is CASSIGLAGEGETQYF.

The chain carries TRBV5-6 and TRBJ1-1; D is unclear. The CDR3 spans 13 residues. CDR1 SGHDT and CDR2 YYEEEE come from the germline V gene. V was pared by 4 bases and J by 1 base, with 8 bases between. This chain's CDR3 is CASSRTKNTEAFF. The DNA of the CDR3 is TGTGCCAGCAGCCGCACAAAGAACACTGAAGCTTTCTTT.

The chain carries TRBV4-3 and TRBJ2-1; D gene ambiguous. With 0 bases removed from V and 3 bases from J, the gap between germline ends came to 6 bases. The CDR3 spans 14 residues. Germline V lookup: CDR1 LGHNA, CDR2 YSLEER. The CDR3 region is CASSQERHYNEQFF. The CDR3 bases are TGCGCCAGCAGCCAAGAGCGACACTACAATGAGCAGTTCTTC.

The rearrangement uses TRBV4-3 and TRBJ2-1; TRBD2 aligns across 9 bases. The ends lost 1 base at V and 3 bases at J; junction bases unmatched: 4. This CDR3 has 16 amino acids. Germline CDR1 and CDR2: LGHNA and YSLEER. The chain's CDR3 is CASSQVLAGFYNEQFF. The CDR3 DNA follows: TGCGCCAGCAGCCAAGTTCTAGCGGGATTCTACAATGAGCAGTTCTTC.

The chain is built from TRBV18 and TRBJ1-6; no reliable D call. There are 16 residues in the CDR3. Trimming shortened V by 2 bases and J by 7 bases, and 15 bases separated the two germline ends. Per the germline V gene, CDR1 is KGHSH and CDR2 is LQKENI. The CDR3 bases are TGTGCCAGCTCACCATCTGCGGAAAGTAGGAATTCACCCCTCCACTTT. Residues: CASSPSAESRNSPLHF.

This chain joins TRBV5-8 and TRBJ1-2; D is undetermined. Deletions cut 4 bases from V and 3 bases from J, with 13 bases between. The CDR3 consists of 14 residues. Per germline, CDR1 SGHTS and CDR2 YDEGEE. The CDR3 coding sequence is TGTGCCAGCAGCCCTCGGGGAGGGTACTATGGCTACACCTTC. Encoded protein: CASSPRGGYYGYTF.